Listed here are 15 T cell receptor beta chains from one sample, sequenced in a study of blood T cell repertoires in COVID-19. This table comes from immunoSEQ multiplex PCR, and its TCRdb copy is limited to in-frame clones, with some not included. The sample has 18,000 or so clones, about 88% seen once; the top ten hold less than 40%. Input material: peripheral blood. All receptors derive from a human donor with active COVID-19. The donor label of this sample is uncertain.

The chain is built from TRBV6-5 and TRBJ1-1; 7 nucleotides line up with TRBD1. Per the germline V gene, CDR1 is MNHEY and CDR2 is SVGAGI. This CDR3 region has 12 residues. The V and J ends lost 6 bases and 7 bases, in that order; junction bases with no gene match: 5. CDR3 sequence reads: CASSVQGYEAFF. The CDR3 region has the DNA TGTGCCAGCAGCGTACAGGGGTATGAAGCTTTCTTT.

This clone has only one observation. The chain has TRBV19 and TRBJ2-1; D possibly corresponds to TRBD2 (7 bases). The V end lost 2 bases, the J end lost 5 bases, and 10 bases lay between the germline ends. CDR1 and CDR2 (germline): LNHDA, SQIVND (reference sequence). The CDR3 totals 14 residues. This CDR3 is CASSIRGGNNEQFF. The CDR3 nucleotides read TGTGCCAGTAGTATAAGGGGGGGAAACAATGAGCAGTTCTTC.

The CDR3: CASSLEAGLLYNEQFF. The CDR3 nucleotides are TGTGCCAGCAGCTTAGAGGCGGGACTACTCTACAATGAGCAGTTCTTC. The chain uses TRBV7-6 and TRBJ2-1; 7 bases align to TRBD2. The junction had 6 bases not matched to a gene; V was cut back by 1 base and J by 3 bases. The CDR3 totals 16 residues. Per germline, CDR1 SGHVS and CDR2 FNYEAQ.

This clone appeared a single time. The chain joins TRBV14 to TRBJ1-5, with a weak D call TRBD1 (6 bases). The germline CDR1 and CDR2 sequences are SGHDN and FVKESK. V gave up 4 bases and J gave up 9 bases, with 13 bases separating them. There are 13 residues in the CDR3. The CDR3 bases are TGTGCCAGCAGCCCCCAGGGGTTTGGGCCCCAGCATTTT. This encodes CASSPQGFGPQHF.

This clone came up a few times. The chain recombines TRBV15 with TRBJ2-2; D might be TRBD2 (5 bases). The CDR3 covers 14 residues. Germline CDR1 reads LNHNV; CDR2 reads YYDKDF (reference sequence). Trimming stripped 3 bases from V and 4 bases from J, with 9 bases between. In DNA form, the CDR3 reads TGTGCCACCAGCAGCCTAGCTCTCACCGGGGAGCTGTTTTTT. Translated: CATSSLALTGELFF.

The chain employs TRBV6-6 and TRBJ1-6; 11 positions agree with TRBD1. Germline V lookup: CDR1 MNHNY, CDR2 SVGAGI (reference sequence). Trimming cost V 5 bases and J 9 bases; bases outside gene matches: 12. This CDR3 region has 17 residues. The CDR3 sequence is CASSPYAPGTGGSPLHF. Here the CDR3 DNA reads TGTGCCAGCAGTCCTTATGCCCCCGGGACAGGGGGTTCACCCCTCCACTTT.

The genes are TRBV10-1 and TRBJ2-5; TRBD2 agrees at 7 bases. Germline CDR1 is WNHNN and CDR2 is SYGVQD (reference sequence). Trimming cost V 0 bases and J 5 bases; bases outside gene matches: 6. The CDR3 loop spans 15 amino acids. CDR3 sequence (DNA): TGCGCCAGCAGTGAGTCGCCTAGCGGTGGTGAGACCCAGTACTTC. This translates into CASSESPSGGETQYF.

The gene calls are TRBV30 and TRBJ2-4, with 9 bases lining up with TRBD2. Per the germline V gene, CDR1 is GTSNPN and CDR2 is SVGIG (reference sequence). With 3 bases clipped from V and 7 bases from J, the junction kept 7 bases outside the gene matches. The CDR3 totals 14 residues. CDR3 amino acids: CAWSPGSGGNIQYF. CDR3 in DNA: TGTGCCTGGAGCCCGGGGAGCGGGGGGAACATTCAGTACTTC.

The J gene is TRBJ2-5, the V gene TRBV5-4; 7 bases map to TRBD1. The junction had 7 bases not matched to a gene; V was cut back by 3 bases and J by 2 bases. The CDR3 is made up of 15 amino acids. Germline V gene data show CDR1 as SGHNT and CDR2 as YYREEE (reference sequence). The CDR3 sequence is CASSSFTGAQETQYF. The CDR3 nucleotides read TGTGCCAGCAGCTCGTTTACAGGGGCTCAAGAGACCCAGTACTTC. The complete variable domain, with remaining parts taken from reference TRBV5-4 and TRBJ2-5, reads ETGVTQSPTHLIKTRGQQVTLRCSSQSGHNTVSWYQQALGQGPQFIFQYYREEENGRGNFPPRFSGLQFPNYSSELNVNALELDDSALYLCASSSFTGAQETQYFGPGTRLLVL.

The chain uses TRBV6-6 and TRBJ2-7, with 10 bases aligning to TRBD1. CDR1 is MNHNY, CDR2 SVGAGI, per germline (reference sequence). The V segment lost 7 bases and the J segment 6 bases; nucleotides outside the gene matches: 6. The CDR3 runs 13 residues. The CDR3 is CASTGTGDGEQYF. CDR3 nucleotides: TGTGCCAGCACCGGGACAGGGGATGGCGAGCAGTACTTC.

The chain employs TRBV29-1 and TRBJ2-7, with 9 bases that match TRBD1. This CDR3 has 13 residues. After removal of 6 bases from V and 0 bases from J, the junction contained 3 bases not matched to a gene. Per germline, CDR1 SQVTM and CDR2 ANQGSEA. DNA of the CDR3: TGCAGCGTCGGACAGGGGAGCTCCTACGAGCAGTACTTC. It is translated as CSVGQGSSYEQYF.

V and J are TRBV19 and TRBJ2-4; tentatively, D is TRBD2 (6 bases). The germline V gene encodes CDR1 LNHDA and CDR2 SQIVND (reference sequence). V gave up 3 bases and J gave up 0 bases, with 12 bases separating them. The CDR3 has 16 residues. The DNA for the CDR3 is TGTGCCAGTAGTATTTCCGGGAGATTAGCCAAAAACATTCAGTACTTC. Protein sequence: CASSISGRLAKNIQYF.

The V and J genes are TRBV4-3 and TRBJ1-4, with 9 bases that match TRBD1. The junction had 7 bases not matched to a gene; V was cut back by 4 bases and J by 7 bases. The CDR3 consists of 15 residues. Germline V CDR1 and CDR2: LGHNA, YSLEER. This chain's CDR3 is CASSPQTGGGEKLFF. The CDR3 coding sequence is TGCGCCAGCAGCCCCCAGACAGGGGGAGGTGAAAAACTGTTTTTT.

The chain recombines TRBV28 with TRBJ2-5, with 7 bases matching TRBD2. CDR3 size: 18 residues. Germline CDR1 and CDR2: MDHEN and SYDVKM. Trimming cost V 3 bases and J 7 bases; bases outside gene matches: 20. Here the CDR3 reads CASSLPREGRLGQGTQYF. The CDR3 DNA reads TGTGCCAGCAGTTTGCCAAGGGAGGGGAGATTGGGTCAGGGGACCCAGTACTTC.

CDR3 residues: CASNEAANEKLFF. In nucleotides, the CDR3 is TGTGCCAGCAACGAGGCGGCTAATGAAAAACTGTTTTTT. V gene TRBV6-5 combines with J gene TRBJ1-4, with D uncertain. The CDR3 spans 13 residues. V was trimmed by 7 bases and J by 3 bases, leaving 9 bases between them. The germline CDR1 and CDR2 sequences are MNHEY and SVGAGI.